The clone carrying this T cell receptor beta chain was found a few times. Its antigen is unidentified. Of the isolated RNA, all was reverse transcribed, and so the sequenced material was expressed TCRB transcripts. Assay used: immunoSEQ multiplex PCR; TCRdb lists only in-frame clones, some missing. The repertoire consists of 120,000 to 150,000 clones, with about 9.7% occurring once and the leading ten covering nearly 0.65%. This CDR3 has 14 residues. Germline CDR1 and CDR2: MNHNY and SVGAGI (reference sequence). V shed 3 bases and J shed 8 bases, with 14 bases lying between them. The authors sorted CD4+ naive, central memory, regulatory and stem cell-like memory cells via CD45RO/CCR7/CD25/CD127/CD95/CD27. The data were taken from a study of beta chain features in type 1 diabetes. The study's findings and limits: For Type 1 diabetes patients, all four CD4+ subsets carried TCRB CDR3s that were moderately but significantly shorter. The naive, central memory and Treg TCRB repertoires showed an apparent similarity that was greater among patients than among healthy donors.

This sequence originates from a woman aged 40 to 50 in good health. The sequenced sample consisted of central memory CD4+ T cells from blood. The chain combines TRBV6-6 with TRBJ2-1; D is possibly TRBD2 (5 bases). CDR3 sequence: CASSYGMDSDEQFF. The CDR3, as DNA: TGTGCCAGCAGTTATGGAATGGATAGCGATGAGCAGTTCTTC.